The 14 T cell receptor beta chains below come from one sample, sequenced in a study of shared clonotypes between healthy human individuals. Profiled with immunoSEQ multiplex PCR; TCRdb holds only in-frame clones, not every one. The table shows under 2.5 million clones, with 85% to 95% occurring only once. The material sequenced was naive CD4+ T cells from PBMCs. The subset is: CD45RA+ positively selected. These receptors came from a man younger than 30 in good health. Some clones in this sample may be carry-over from other donors' samples.

The chain links TRBV5-8 to TRBJ1-5, with unresolved D. Germline loops: CDR1 SGHTS, CDR2 YDEGEE. Between the trimmed V and J ends, which lost 0 bases and 7 bases, there was a span of 11 bases. The CDR3 has 14 amino acids. The CDR3 loop is CASSLGPGKQPQHF. The CDR3 region has the DNA TGTGCCAGCAGCTTGGGGCCGGGGAAACAGCCCCAGCATTTT. The variable domain in full, completed from reference TRBV5-8 and TRBJ1-5, reads EAGVTQSPTHLIKTRGQQATLRCSPISGHTSVYWYQQALGLGLQFLLWYDEGEERNRGNFPPRFSGRQFPNYSSELNVNALELEDSALYLCASSLGPGKQPQHFGDGTRLSIL.

The chain recombines TRBV7-9 with TRBJ2-5; tentative D call: TRBD1 (6 bases). The CDR3 covers 15 residues. V lost 5 bases and J 2 bases, leaving 15 bases between the germline ends. Germline V gene lookup returns CDR1 SEHNR and CDR2 FQNEAQ (reference sequence). The CDR3 reads CASSTGTTVQETQYF. In DNA form, the CDR3 reads TGTGCCAGCAGCACCGGGACAACCGTACAAGAGACCCAGTACTTC.

The chain links TRBV5-1 to TRBJ2-7; 13 bases align to TRBD2. CDR1 and CDR2 from the germline V gene are SGHRS and YFSETQ. V gave up 4 bases and J gave up 6 bases; unmatched junction bases: 10. There are 16 residues in the CDR3. In nucleotides, the CDR3 is TGCGCCAGCAGCATATCGGGACTAGCGGGGACGGGCGAGCAGTACTTC. Translation: CASSISGLAGTGEQYF.

This chain connects TRBV19 to TRBJ2-7; perhaps TRBD2 as D (5 bases). The V and J ends lost 10 bases and 3 bases respectively, with 16 bases between them. Germline CDR1 is LNHDA and CDR2 is SQIVND (reference sequence). The CDR3 contains 13 residues. This CDR3 is CATGRGIFYEQYF. The CDR3 bases are TGTGCCACGGGAAGAGGGATCTTCTACGAGCAGTACTTC.

This chain connects TRBV9 to TRBJ2-2; D not certain. Trimming shortened V by 10 bases and J by 6 bases, and 13 bases separated the two germline ends. Germline values: CDR1 SGDLS, CDR2 YYNGEE. This CDR3 contains 12 residues. CDR3 amino acids: CAPPSRSGELFF. As DNA, the CDR3 is TGTGCCCCCCCCTCTAGATCCGGGGAGCTGTTTTTT.

This chain connects TRBV28 to TRBJ2-5, with TRBD2 as a possible D gene (6 bases). This CDR3 region has 15 residues. V was cut by 5 bases and J by 5 bases, with 18 bases left in between. Germline V CDR1 and CDR2: MDHEN, SYDVKM. CDR3 in DNA: TGTGCCAGCAGTCGCCGGGTAGCAAGCGGGGAGACCCAGTACTTC. Translation gives CASSRRVASGETQYF.

The rearrangement uses TRBV4-2 and TRBJ1-1, with D maybe TRBD1 (6 bases). Germline CDR1 is LGHNA and CDR2 is YNFKEQ. V lost 1 base and J lost 1, with 10 bases in between. The CDR3 length is 15 residues. In DNA, the CDR3 is TGTGCCAGCAGCCAAGTGGACAGACCGAACACTGAAGCTTTCTTT. Translating gives CASSQVDRPNTEAFF.

V gene TRBV28 combines with J gene TRBJ2-3, with D perhaps TRBD2 (6 bases). The CDR3 spans 16 residues. CDR1 MDHEN and CDR2 SYDVKM come from the germline V gene. Trimming took 5 bases from V and 4 from J, leaving 19 bases between them. DNA of the CDR3: TGTGCCAGCAGTCCCTCCCCCGGCGCGGGGCCAGATACGCAGTATTTT. Its translation: CASSPSPGAGPDTQYF. Looking up the rest from reference TRBV28 and TRBJ2-3 gives the full variable domain: DVKVTQSSRYLVKRTGEKVFLECVQDMDHENMFWYRQDPGLGLRLIYFSYDVKMKEKGDIPEGYSVSREKKERFSLILESASTNQTSMYLCASSPSPGAGPDTQYFGPGTRLTVL.

This clone was recorded a few times. This chain connects TRBV4-1 to TRBJ1-1; D unclear. From germline, CDR1 is MGHRA and CDR2 YSYEKL. V shed 2 bases and J shed 9 bases, with 22 bases lying between them. CDR3 length equals 16 residues. For the CDR3, the DNA is TGCGCCAGCAGCCAATTAAATGTATGGAGAGGGTATCAAGCTTTCTTT. It translates to CASSQLNVWRGYQAFF.

V and J are TRBV30 and TRBJ1-1, with D hard to call. Germline V lookup: CDR1 GTSNPN, CDR2 SVGIG (reference sequence). The CDR3 runs to 15 residues. Trimming removed 1 base from V and 5 bases from J, with 17 bases in between. CDR3 DNA: TGTGCCTGGAGTGGGACCAGTCTACCCCGAACTGAAGCTTTCTTT. Amino acids: CAWSGTSLPRTEAFF. Drawing the rest from reference TRBV30 and TRBJ1-1, the complete variable domain is SQTIHQWPATLVQPVGSPLSLECTVEGTSNPNLYWYRQAAGRGLQLLFYSVGIGQISSEVPQNLSASRPQDRQFILSSKKLLLSDSGFYLCAWSGTSLPRTEAFFGQGTRLTVV.

This chain connects TRBV2 to TRBJ1-1, with no clear D. In germline, CDR1 is SNHLY, CDR2 FYNNEI. Trimming shortened V by 8 bases and J by 4 bases, and 14 bases separated the two germline ends. The CDR3 totals 13 residues. The CDR3 coding sequence is TGTGCCAGCGGACGGGAGGGCGGCACTGAAGCTTTCTTT. It encodes CASGREGGTEAFF.

V gene TRBV9 combines with J gene TRBJ2-5; D unclear. Per the germline V gene, CDR1 is SGDLS and CDR2 is YYNGEE. V lost 0 bases, J lost 5 bases, and 14 bases lay in between. The CDR3 has 15 residues. CDR3 protein: CASSVAGRVQETQYF. CDR3 nucleotides: TGTGCCAGCAGCGTAGCCGGGCGAGTGCAGGAGACCCAGTACTTC.

The CDR3 region is CASSGSTTSDSSYEQYF. CDR3 sequence (DNA): TGTGCCAGCAGCGGATCGACAACTAGCGATAGCTCCTACGAGCAGTACTTC. The chain has TRBV7-3 and TRBJ2-7; 7 bases fit TRBD2. The germline CDR1 and CDR2 sequences are SGHTA and FQGTGA. The CDR3 spans 17 residues. V lost 5 bases and J lost 0; bases outside the gene matches: 13. Variable domain in full (rest from reference TRBV7-3 and TRBJ2-7): GAGVSQTPSNKVTEKGKYVELRCDPISGHTALYWYRQSLGQGPEFLIYFQGTGAADDSGLPNDRFFAVRPEGSVSTLKIQRTERGDSAVYLCASSGSTTSDSSYEQYFGPGTRLTVT.

The chain uses TRBV5-4 and TRBJ1-2; no definite D call. Germline values: CDR1 SGHNT, CDR2 YYREEE (reference sequence). V lost 4 bases and J 4 bases, leaving 17 bases between the germline ends. This CDR3 is built from 15 residues. The CDR3 region has the DNA TGTGCCAGCAGCCCAGCAGGCGCCTCACGCTATGGCTACACCTTC. It translates to CASSPAGASRYGYTF.